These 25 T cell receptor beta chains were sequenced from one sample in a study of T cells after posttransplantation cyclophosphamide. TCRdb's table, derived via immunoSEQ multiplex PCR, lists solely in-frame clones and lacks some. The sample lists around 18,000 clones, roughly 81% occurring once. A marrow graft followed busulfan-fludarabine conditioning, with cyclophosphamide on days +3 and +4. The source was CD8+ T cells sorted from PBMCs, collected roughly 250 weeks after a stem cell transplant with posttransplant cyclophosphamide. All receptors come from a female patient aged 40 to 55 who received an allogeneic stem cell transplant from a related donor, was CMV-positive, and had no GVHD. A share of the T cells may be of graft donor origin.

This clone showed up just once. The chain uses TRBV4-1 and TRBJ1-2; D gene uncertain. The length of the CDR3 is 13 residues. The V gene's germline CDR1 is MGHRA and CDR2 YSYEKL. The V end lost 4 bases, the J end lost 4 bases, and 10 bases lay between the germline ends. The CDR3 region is CASSPGGLYGYTF. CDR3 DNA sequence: TGCGCCAGCAGCCCCGGAGGACTCTATGGCTACACCTTC.

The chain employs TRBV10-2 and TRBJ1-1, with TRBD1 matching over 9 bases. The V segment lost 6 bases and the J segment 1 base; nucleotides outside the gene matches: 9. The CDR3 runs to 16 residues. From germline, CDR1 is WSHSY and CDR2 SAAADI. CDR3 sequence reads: CASSPTGTGTNTEAFF. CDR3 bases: TGCGCCAGCAGCCCGACTGGGACAGGGACGAACACTGAAGCTTTCTTT.

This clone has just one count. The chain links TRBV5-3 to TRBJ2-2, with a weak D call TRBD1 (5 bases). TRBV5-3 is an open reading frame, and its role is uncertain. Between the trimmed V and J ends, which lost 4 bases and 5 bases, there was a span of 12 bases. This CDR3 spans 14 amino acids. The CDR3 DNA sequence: TGTGCCAGAAGCGCCTGGCAGGGAACCGGGGAGCTGTTTTTT. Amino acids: CARSAWQGTGELFF.

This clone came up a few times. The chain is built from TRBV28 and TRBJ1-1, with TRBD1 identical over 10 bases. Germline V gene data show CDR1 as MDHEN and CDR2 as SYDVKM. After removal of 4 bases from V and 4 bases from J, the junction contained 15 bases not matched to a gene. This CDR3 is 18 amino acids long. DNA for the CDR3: TGTGCCAGCAGTTCCCCCTTGACAGGGGGCCCTCGTTCCACTGAAGCTTTCTTT. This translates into CASSSPLTGGPRSTEAFF. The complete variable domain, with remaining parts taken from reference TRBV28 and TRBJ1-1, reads DVKVTQSSRYLVKRTGEKVFLECVQDMDHENMFWYRQDPGLGLRLIYFSYDVKMKEKGDIPEGYSVSREKKERFSLILESASTNQTSMYLCASSSPLTGGPRSTEAFFGQGTRLTVV.

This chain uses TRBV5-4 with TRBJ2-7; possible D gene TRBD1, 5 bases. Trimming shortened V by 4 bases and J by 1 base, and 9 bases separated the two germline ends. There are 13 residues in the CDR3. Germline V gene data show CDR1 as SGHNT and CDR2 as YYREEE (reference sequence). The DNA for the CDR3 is TGTGCCAGCAGCGACGACAGTTCCTACGAGCAGTACTTC. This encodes CASSDDSSYEQYF. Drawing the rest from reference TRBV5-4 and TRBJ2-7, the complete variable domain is ETGVTQSPTHLIKTRGQQVTLRCSSQSGHNTVSWYQQALGQGPQFIFQYYREEENGRGNFPPRFSGLQFPNYSSELNVNALELDDSALYLCASSDDSSYEQYFGPGTRLTVT.

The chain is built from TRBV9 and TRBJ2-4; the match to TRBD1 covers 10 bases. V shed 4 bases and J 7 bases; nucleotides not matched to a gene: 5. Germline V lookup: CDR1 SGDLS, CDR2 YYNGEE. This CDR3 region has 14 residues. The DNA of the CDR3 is TGTGCCAGCAGCCCCGGGACAGGGGACAACATTCAGTACTTC. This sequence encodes CASSPGTGDNIQYF.

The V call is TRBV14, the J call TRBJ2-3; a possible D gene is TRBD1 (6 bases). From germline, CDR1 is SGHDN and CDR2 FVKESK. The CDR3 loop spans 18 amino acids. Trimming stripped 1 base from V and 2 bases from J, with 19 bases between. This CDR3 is CASSQAHTGSVVTDTQYF. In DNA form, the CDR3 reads TGTGCCAGCAGCCAAGCCCATACAGGGTCAGTGGTCACAGATACGCAGTATTTT.

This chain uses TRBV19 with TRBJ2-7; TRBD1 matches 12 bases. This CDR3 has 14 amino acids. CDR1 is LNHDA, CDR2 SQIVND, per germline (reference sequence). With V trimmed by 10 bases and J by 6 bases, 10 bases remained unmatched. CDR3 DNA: TGTGCCACCCTCTCCGGGACAGGGGGCTCCGAGCAGTACTTC. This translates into CATLSGTGGSEQYF.

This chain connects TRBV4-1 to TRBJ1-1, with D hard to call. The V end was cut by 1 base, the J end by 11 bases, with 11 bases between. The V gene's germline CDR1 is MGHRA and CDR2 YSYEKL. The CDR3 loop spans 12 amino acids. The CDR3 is CASSQGDLAAFF. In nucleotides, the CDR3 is TGCGCCAGCAGCCAAGGAGATTTAGCCGCTTTCTTT.

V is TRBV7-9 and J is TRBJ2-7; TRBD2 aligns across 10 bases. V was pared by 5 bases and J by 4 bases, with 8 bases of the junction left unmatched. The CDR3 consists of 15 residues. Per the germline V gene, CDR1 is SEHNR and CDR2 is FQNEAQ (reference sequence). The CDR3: CASSGASGGFYEQYF. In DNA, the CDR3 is TGTGCCAGCAGCGGAGCTAGCGGGGGATTTTACGAGCAGTACTTC.

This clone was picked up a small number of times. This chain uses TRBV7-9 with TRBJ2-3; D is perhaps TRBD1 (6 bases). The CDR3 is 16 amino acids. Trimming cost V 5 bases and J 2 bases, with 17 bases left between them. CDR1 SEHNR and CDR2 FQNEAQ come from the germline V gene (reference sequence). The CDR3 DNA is TGTGCCAGCAGCCAAGGGGGAGTTTCCTTCACAGATACGCAGTATTTT. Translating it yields CASSQGGVSFTDTQYF.

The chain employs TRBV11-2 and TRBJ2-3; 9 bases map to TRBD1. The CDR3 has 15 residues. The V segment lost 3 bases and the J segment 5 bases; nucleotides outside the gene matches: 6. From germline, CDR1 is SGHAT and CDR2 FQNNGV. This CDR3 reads CASSFGTGGGDTQYF. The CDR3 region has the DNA TGTGCCAGCAGCTTTGGTACAGGGGGCGGAGATACGCAGTATTTT. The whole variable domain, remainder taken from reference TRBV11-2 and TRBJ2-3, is EAGVAQSPRYKIIEKRQSVAFWCNPISGHATLYWYQQILGQGPKLLIQFQNNGVVDDSQLPKDRFSAERLKGVDSTLKIQPAKLEDSAVYLCASSFGTGGGDTQYFGPGTRLTVL.

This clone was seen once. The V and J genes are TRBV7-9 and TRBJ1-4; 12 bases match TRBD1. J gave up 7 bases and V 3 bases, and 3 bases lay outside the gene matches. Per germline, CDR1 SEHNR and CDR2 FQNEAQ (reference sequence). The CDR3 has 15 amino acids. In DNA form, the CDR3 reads TGTGCCAGCAGCTTCGGGACAGGGGGCAGTGAAAAACTGTTTTTT. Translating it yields CASSFGTGGSEKLFF.

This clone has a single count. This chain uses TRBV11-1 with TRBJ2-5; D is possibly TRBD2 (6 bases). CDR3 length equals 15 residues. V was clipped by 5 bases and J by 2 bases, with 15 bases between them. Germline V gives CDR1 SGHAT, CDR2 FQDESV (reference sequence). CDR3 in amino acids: CASSETGLLQETQYF. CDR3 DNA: TGTGCCAGCAGCGAAACCGGACTACTACAAGAGACCCAGTACTTC. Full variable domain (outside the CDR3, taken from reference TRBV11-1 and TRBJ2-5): EAEVAQSPRYKITEKSQAVAFWCDPISGHATLYWYRQILGQGPELLVQFQDESVVDDSQLPKDRFSAERLKGVDSTLKIQPAELGDSAMYLCASSETGLLQETQYFGPGTRLLVL.

The CDR3 protein is CASSEEGTGTDTQYF. The CDR3 region has the DNA TGCGCCAGCAGTGAGGAGGGGACAGGGACAGATACGCAGTATTTT. The V gene is TRBV10-1, the J gene TRBJ2-3; 9 nucleotides agree with TRBD1. Germline assignment: CDR1 WNHNN and CDR2 SYGVQD (reference sequence). The CDR3 sequence is 15 residues long. Trimming cost V 2 bases and J 3 bases; bases outside gene matches: 3.

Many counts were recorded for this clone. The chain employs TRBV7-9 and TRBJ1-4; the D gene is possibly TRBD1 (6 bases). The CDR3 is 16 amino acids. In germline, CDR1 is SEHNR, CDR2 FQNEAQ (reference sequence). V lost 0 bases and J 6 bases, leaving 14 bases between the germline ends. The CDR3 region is CASSLATGTIHEKLFF. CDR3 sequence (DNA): TGTGCCAGCAGCTTAGCTACAGGGACGATACATGAAAAACTGTTTTTT.

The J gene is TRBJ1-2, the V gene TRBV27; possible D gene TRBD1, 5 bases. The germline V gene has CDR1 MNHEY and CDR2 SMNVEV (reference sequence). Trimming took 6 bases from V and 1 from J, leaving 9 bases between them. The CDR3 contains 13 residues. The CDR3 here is CASRDSINYGYTF. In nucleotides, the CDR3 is TGTGCCAGCAGAGACAGTATTAACTATGGCTACACCTTC.

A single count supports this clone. CDR3 sequence: CASSPGGEQPQHF. Here the CDR3 DNA reads TGTGCCAGCAGCCCCGGCGGGGAACAGCCCCAGCATTTT. This rearrangement joins TRBV9 to TRBJ1-5, with no clear D. V was pared by 4 bases and J by 7 bases, with 12 bases between. This CDR3 is built from 13 residues. Germline V gene lookup returns CDR1 SGDLS and CDR2 YYNGEE. The complete variable domain, with remaining parts taken from reference TRBV9 and TRBJ1-5, reads DSGVTQTPKHLITATGQRVTLRCSPRSGDLSVYWYQQSLDQGLQFLIQYYNGEERAKGNILERFSAQQFPDLHSELNLSSLELGDSALYFCASSPGGEQPQHFGDGTRLSIL.

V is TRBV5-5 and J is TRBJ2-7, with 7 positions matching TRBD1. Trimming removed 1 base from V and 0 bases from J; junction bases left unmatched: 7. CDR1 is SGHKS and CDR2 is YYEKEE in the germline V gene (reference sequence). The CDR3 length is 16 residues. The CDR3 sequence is CASSLLRDSPSYEQYF. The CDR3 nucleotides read TGTGCCAGCAGCTTGCTCCGGGACAGTCCCTCCTACGAGCAGTACTTC.

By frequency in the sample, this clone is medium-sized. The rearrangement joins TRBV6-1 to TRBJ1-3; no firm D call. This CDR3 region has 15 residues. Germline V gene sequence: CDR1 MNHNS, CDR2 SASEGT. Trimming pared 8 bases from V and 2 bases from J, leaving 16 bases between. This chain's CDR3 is CASSGWPGTGNTIYF. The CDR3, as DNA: TGTGCCAGCTCGGGGTGGCCCGGGACTGGAAACACCATATATTTT.

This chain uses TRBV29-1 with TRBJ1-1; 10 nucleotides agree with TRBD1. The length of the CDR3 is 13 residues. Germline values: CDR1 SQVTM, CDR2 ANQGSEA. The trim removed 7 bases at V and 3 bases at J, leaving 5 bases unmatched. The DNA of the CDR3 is TGCAGCGCCCAGACAGGGGGCTACACTGAAGCTTTCTTT. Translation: CSAQTGGYTEAFF.

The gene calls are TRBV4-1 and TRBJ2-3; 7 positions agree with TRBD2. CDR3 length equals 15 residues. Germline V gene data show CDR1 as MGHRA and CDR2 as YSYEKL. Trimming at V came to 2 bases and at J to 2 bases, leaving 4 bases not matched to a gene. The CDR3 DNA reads TGCGCCAGCAGCCAAAGACTAGCAAACACAGATACGCAGTATTTT. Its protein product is CASSQRLANTDTQYF.

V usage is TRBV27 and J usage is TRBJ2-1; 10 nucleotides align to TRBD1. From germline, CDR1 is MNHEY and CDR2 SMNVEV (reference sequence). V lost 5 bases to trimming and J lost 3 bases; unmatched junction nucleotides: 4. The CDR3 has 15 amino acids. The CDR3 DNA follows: TGTGCCAGCAGTCTAGGGACAGGGGTCTACAATGAGCAGTTCTTC. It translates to CASSLGTGVYNEQFF.

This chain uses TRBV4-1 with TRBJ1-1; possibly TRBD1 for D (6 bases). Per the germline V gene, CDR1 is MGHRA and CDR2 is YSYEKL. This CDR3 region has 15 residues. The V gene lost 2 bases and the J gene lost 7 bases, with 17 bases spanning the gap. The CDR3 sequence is CASSQLPAGAGEAFF. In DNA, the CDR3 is TGCGCCAGCAGCCAACTCCCTGCAGGGGCTGGTGAAGCTTTCTTT.

CDR3 DNA: TGTGCCAGCTCCGTGGGACTAGCGGGAGGCGATGAGCAGTTCTTC. Protein product: CASSVGLAGGDEQFF. The chain links TRBV18 to TRBJ2-1; 15 positions agree with TRBD2. Looked up from germline, CDR1 is KGHSH and CDR2 is LQKENI. Trimming removed 6 bases from V and 8 bases from J; junction bases left unmatched: 5. CDR3 length: 15 residues.